This T cell receptor beta chain appears in the sequencing data of a study of T cell changes during pregnancy in multiple sclerosis. V lost 6 bases and J lost 8, with 13 bases in between. Germline V CDR1 and CDR2: DFQATT, SNEGSKA (reference sequence). The CDR3 is 11 residues long. Only in-frame clones appear in the TCRdb table, and some are missing; sequencing was by immunoSEQ multiplex PCR. The sample contains 45,000 to 50,000 clones, around 91% of which appear only once. V is TRBV20-1 and J is TRBJ1-1, with D unresolved. The material sequenced was CD4+ T cells from peripheral blood mononuclear cells, taken in the second trimester of pregnancy. The receptor's source is a female donor in good health, enrolled as a control in a pregnancy study. In DNA form, the CDR3 reads TGCAGTGCCACATTGGGCGGGGAAGCTTTCTTT. Translating it yields CSATLGGEAFF.